What follows are 24 T cell receptor beta chains derived from one specimen sequenced in a study of technical replicates of blood from a few donors. The repertoire was sequenced with immunoSEQ multiplex PCR; TCRdb's copy has only in-frame clones and lacks some. The data show about 100,000 clones, around 96% seen once. Sequenced material: T cells isolated from PBMCs. The receptors derive from a human donor in good health.

The chain recombines TRBV27 with TRBJ1-1, with 8 bases aligning to TRBD1. J lost 1 base, V lost 6 bases, and 7 bases had no gene match. The germline V gene encodes CDR1 MNHEY and CDR2 SMNVEV (reference sequence). This CDR3 has 15 residues. The chain's CDR3 is CASSPRQGTNTEAFF. The CDR3 DNA reads as TGTGCCAGCAGCCCACGACAGGGGACGAACACTGAAGCTTTCTTT.

V gene TRBV27 combines with J gene TRBJ2-1; maybe TRBD2 (6 bases). V lost 6 bases, J lost 6 bases, and 18 bases lay in between. The CDR3 has 15 residues. Germline loops: CDR1 MNHEY, CDR2 SMNVEV (reference sequence). The CDR3 nucleotides read TGTGCCAGCAGCTCGGATCCGGGGGAAGGCAATGAGCAGTTCTTC. It translates to CASSSDPGEGNEQFF.

CDR3 bases: TGTGCCAGCAGACCGGGACAGACGGCTGAAGCTTTCTTT. It translates to CASRPGQTAEAFF. V and J are TRBV6-5 and TRBJ1-1, with TRBD1 matching over 7 bases. After removal of 6 bases from V and 6 bases from J, the junction contained 7 bases not matched to a gene. The CDR3 loop spans 13 amino acids. Germline V gene sequence: CDR1 MNHEY, CDR2 SVGAGI.

The chain uses TRBV5-1 and TRBJ1-1; 9 bases are shared with TRBD1. The CDR3 contains 15 residues. V gave up 4 bases and J gave up 1 base; unmatched junction bases: 5. In germline, CDR1 is SGHRS, CDR2 YFSETQ. CDR3 nucleotides: TGCGCCAGCAGCATTGCGGGACAGGGGAACACTGAAGCTTTCTTT. This codes for CASSIAGQGNTEAFF.

J is TRBJ2-5 and V is TRBV5-8, with TRBD2 identical over 9 bases. Germline V gene lookup returns CDR1 SGHTS and CDR2 YDEGEE. J gave up 5 bases and V 4 bases, and 15 bases lay outside the gene matches. This CDR3 spans 17 amino acids. This CDR3 is CASSGGFSGGGYETQYF. Here the CDR3 DNA reads TGTGCCAGCAGCGGGGGATTTAGCGGGGGAGGCTATGAGACCCAGTACTTC.

This clone appeared once. This chain joins TRBV19 and TRBJ2-2; no clear D. V dropped 3 bases and J dropped 1 base, with 6 bases sitting between them. The germline V gene has CDR1 LNHDA and CDR2 SQIVND (reference sequence). This CDR3 is built from 14 residues. The CDR3 sequence is CASSIGQNTGELFF. CDR3 DNA sequence: TGTGCCAGTAGTATTGGGCAGAACACCGGGGAGCTGTTTTTT.

The chain uses TRBV28 and TRBJ1-2; D unclear. The length of the CDR3 is 15 residues. With 6 bases removed from V and 2 bases from J, the gap between germline ends came to 16 bases. From germline, CDR1 is MDHEN and CDR2 SYDVKM. The CDR3 loop reads CASSPAQRGNYGYTF. CDR3 sequence (DNA): TGTGCCAGCAGCCCCGCGCAGCGAGGGAACTATGGCTACACCTTC.

The J gene is TRBJ1-1, the V gene TRBV5-1; no clear D gene. CDR3 size: 15 residues. V was clipped by 4 bases and J by 0 bases, with 13 bases between them. Germline-derived CDR1 and CDR2 are SGHRS and YFSETQ. CDR3 nucleotide sequence: TGCGCCAGCAGCCCATTTGGCGGAATGAACACTGAAGCTTTCTTT. Encoded protein: CASSPFGGMNTEAFF.

This chain uses TRBV30 with TRBJ2-5; D may be TRBD2 (5 bases). The germline V and J ends were trimmed by 3 bases and 4 bases, with 6 bases remaining between them. Germline V lookup: CDR1 GTSNPN, CDR2 SVGIG (reference sequence). The CDR3 sequence is 11 residues long. Written as DNA, the CDR3 is TGTGCCTGGAGCGAGGGAGAGACCCAGTACTTC. It encodes CAWSEGETQYF.

The genes are TRBV6-5 and TRBJ2-7, with 11 bases fitting TRBD2. The CDR3 is 16 amino acids. After removal of 0 bases from V and 4 bases from J, the junction contained 5 bases not matched to a gene. Germline values: CDR1 MNHEY, CDR2 SVGAGI. The CDR3 nucleotides read TGTGCCAGCAGTTACTCGAGCACTAGCGGGGGATACGAGCAGTACTTC. Amino acid sequence: CASSYSSTSGGYEQYF.

This sequence joins TRBV10-1 and TRBJ2-5; 7 positions agree with TRBD2. The V gene's germline CDR1 is WNHNN and CDR2 SYGVQD (reference sequence). This CDR3 comprises 13 residues. Losses at the gene ends were 8 bases for V and 2 bases for J; bases not matched to a gene: 5. CDR3 residues: CASASGLQETQYF. The CDR3 nucleotides are TGCGCCAGCGCTAGCGGATTACAAGAGACCCAGTACTTC.

The rearrangement links TRBV28 to TRBJ2-5; TRBD2 matches at 11 bases. Germline assignment: CDR1 MDHEN and CDR2 SYDVKM. The CDR3 consists of 17 residues. Unmatched junction bases numbered 10, after V lost 4 bases and J lost 3 bases. The CDR3 loop is CASSSSGTSGREETQYF. In nucleotides, the CDR3 is TGTGCCAGCAGTTCCTCAGGGACTAGCGGACGAGAAGAGACCCAGTACTTC.

The chain employs TRBV6-5 and TRBJ1-1, with 7 bases lining up with TRBD1. With V trimmed by 5 bases and J by 11 bases, 5 bases remained unmatched. Germline V lookup: CDR1 MNHEY, CDR2 SVGAGI. The CDR3 is made up of 11 amino acids. In nucleotides, the CDR3 is TGTGCCAGCAGTGCCGGGACAGCGGCTTTCTTT. Translated: CASSAGTAAFF.

Only a few counts were recorded for this clone. Other DNA sequences in the same sample also yield this CDR3. The chain recombines TRBV6-1 with TRBJ1-1; D may be TRBD1 (5 bases). The CDR3 sequence is 13 residues long. The V gene lost 4 bases and the J gene lost 1 base, with 7 bases spanning the gap. The germline gives CDR1 MNHNS, CDR2 SASEGT. The CDR3 here is CASSGQGNTEAFF. The DNA for the CDR3 is TGTGCCAGCAGTGGCCAGGGGAACACTGAAGCTTTCTTT.

The gene calls are TRBV21-1 and TRBJ2-5; no DNA check was done on the table's D call, TRBD2. TRBV21-1 is a pseudogene segment. This CDR3 has 16 amino acids. CDR3 coding DNA: TGTGCCAGCAGCAAAGTTGGGGCTAGCGGGAAACAGACCCAGTACTTC. It translates to CASSKVGASGKQTQYF.

This sequence joins TRBV15 and TRBJ2-7, with D possibly matching TRBD1 (5 bases). CDR1 is LNHNV, CDR2 YYDKDF, per germline (reference sequence). The CDR3 is 12 amino acids. The V gene lost 4 bases and the J gene lost 6 bases, with 10 bases spanning the gap. CDR3 sequence: CATSKQVTEQYF. The CDR3 coding sequence is TGTGCCACCAGCAAACAGGTAACCGAGCAGTACTTC. The full variable domain, its missing parts supplied by reference TRBV15 and TRBJ2-7, is DAMVIQNPRYQVTQFGKPVTLSCSQTLNHNVMYWYQQKSSQAPKLLFHYYDKDFNNEADTPDNFQSRRPNTSFCFLDIRSPGLGDTAMYLCATSKQVTEQYFGPGTRLTVT.

V is TRBV18 and J is TRBJ2-7; D is undetermined. Trimming took off 0 bases at V and 3 bases at J, with 9 bases between the two ends. Per the germline V gene, CDR1 is KGHSH and CDR2 is LQKENI. The CDR3 extends over 14 amino acids. The CDR3 region has the DNA TGTGCCAGCTCACCACCTACGGTTAACTACGAGCAGTACTTC. This translates into CASSPPTVNYEQYF.

The genes are TRBV7-3 and TRBJ2-5; 13 positions match TRBD2. This CDR3 spans 18 amino acids. The ends lost 5 bases at V and 5 bases at J; junction bases unmatched: 14. Per germline, CDR1 SGHTA and CDR2 FQGTGA. Here the CDR3 DNA reads TGTGCCAGCAGCCCCCGACTAGCGGGGGGCCCAACTAGCGAGACCCAGTACTTC. Translating it yields CASSPRLAGGPTSETQYF.

The chain couples TRBV27 to TRBJ2-2, with 11 nucleotides matching TRBD1. With 2 bases clipped from V and 3 bases from J, the junction kept 5 bases outside the gene matches. Per germline, CDR1 MNHEY and CDR2 SMNVEV (reference sequence). The CDR3 has 17 amino acids. Here the CDR3 reads CASSLTGQGAHTGELFF. The CDR3 DNA reads as TGTGCCAGCAGTTTAACAGGACAGGGGGCCCACACCGGGGAGCTGTTTTTT.

The chain employs TRBV2 and TRBJ2-5; 8 nucleotides agree with TRBD2. CDR1 and CDR2 (germline): SNHLY, FYNNEI. Germline trimming cut 5 bases from V and 2 bases from J; bases unmatched to any gene: 4. The CDR3 has 14 residues. The CDR3 region has the DNA TGTGCCAGCAGTTATACTAGCGGACAAGAGACCCAGTACTTC. It encodes CASSYTSGQETQYF.

The CDR3 DNA follows: TGTGCCAGCAGTTCAATTGGATGGGTGGGCTTGGGAAACACCATATATTTT. Translating it yields CASSSIGWVGLGNTIYF. The chain has TRBV28 and TRBJ1-3; D remains ambiguous. CDR3 length: 17 amino acids. The germline V and J ends were trimmed by 4 bases and 4 bases, with 20 bases remaining between them. Germline CDR1 is MDHEN and CDR2 is SYDVKM.

The chain carries TRBV6-5 and TRBJ2-4; D may be TRBD2 (5 bases). The ends were cut back, 1 base at V and 1 base at J, with 11 bases in the middle. This CDR3 comprises 16 residues. Germline V gives CDR1 MNHEY, CDR2 SVGAGI. The CDR3 bases are TGTGCCAGCAGTTACTGGGTGGGAGATGCCAAAAACATTCAGTACTTC. Encoded protein: CASSYWVGDAKNIQYF.

This clone was seen just once. The chain is built from TRBV28 and TRBJ2-1; TRBD1 is a possible D gene (6 bases). V lost 5 bases, J lost 6 bases, and 14 bases lay in between. Germline loops: CDR1 MDHEN, CDR2 SYDVKM. The CDR3 contains 14 residues. DNA for the CDR3: TGTGCCAGCAGTCTCCTGGACAGATTCAATGAGCAGTTCTTC. Translated, it gives CASSLLDRFNEQFF.

This clone was seen once. The V gene is TRBV11-2, the J gene TRBJ1-2; tentatively, D is TRBD1 (6 bases). This CDR3 is built from 15 residues. CDR1 and CDR2 from the germline V gene are SGHAT and FQNNGV. The ends were cut back, 4 bases at V and 7 bases at J, with 19 bases in the middle. The CDR3 here is CASSYTDNKGGGYTF. CDR3 DNA: TGTGCCAGCAGCTATACGGACAATAAAGGGGGTGGCTACACCTTC. The variable domain in full, completed from reference TRBV11-2 and TRBJ1-2, reads EAGVAQSPRYKIIEKRQSVAFWCNPISGHATLYWYQQILGQGPKLLIQFQNNGVVDDSQLPKDRFSAERLKGVDSTLKIQPAKLEDSAVYLCASSYTDNKGGGYTFGSGTRLTVV.